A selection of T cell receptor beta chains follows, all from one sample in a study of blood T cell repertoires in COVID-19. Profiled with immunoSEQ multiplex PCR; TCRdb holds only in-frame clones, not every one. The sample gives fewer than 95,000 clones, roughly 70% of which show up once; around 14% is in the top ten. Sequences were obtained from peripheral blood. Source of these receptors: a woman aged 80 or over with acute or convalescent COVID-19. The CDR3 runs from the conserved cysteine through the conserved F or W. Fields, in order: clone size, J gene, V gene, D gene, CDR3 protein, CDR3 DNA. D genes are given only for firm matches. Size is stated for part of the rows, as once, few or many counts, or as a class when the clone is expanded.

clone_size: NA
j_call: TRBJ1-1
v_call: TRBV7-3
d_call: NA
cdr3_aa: CASSPGGWGTEAFF
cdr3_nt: TGTGCCAGCAGCCCGGGGGGGTGGGGCACTGAAGCTTTCTTT

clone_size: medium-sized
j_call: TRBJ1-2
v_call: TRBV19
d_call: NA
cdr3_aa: CASSISRLNYGYTF
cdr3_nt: TGTGCCAGTAGTATAAGCCGTCTTAACTATGGCTACACCTTC

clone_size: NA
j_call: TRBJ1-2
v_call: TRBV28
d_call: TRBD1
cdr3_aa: CASTMRDRGNGYTF
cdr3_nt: TGTGCCAGCACTATGCGGGACAGGGGGAATGGCTACACCTTC

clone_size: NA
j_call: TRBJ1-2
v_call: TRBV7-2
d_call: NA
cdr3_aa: CASSLQGRGGYTF
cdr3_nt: TGTGCCAGCAGCTTACAGGGAAGGGGTGGCTACACCTTC

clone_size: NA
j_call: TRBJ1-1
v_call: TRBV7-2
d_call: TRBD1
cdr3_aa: CASSLDRGLTEAFF
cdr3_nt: TGTGCCAGCAGCTTGGACAGGGGGCTAACTGAAGCTTTCTTT

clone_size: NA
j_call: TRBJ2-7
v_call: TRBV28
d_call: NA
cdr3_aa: CASSLTGYEQYF
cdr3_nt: TGTGCCAGCAGTTTAACGGGGTACGAGCAGTACTTC

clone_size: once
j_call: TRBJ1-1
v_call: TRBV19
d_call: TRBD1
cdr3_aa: CASTLDRVLNTEAFF
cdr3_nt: TGTGCCAGTACTCTGGACAGGGTTCTGAACACTGAAGCTTTCTTT

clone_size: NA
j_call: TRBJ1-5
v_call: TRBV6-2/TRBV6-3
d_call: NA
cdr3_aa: CASSYSGVNQPQHF
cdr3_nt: TGTGCCAGCAGTTACTCAGGGGTCAATCAGCCCCAGCATTTT

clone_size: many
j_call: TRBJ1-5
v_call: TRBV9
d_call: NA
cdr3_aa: CASSKGASNQPQHF
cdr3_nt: TGTGCCAGCAGCAAGGGAGCTAGCAATCAGCCCCAGCATTTT

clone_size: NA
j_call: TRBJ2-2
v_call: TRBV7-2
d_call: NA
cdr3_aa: CASSTFEGTGELFF
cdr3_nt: TGTGCCAGCAGCACTTTTGAGGGTACCGGGGAGCTGTTTTTT

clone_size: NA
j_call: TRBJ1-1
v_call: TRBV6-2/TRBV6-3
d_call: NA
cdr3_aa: CASSYGRNTEAFF
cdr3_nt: TGTGCCAGCAGTTACGGCCGGAACACTGAAGCTTTCTTT

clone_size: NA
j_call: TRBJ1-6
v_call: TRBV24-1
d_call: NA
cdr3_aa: CATSDVPPESKQGLMNSPLHF
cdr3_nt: TGTGCCACCAGTGATGTGCCACCGGAATCAAAACAGGGCCTTATGAATTCACCCCTCCACTTT

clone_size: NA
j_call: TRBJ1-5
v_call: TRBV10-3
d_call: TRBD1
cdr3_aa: CASGTGGGNQPQHF
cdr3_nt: TGTGCCAGCGGGACAGGGGGCGGCAATCAGCCCCAGCATTTT

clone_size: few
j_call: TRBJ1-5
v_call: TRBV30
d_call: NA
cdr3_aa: CAWSGSRVEPQHF
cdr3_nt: TGTGCCTGGAGTGGTTCTAGAGTGGAGCCCCAGCATTTT

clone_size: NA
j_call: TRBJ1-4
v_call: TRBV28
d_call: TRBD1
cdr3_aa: CASSDRAEKLFF
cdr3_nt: TGTGCCAGCAGTGACAGGGCTGAAAAACTGTTTTTT

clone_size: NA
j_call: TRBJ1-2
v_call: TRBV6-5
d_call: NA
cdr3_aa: CASSYPDSYGYTF
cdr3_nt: TGTGCCAGCAGTTACCCGGACAGCTATGGCTACACCTTC

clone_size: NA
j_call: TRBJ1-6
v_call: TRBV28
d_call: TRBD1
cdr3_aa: CASRSGQGENSPLHF
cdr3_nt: TGTGCCAGCAGATCGGGACAGGGGGAGAATTCACCCCTCCACTTT

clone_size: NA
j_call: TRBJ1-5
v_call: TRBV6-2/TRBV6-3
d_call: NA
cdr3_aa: CASSYVSGAVGPQHF
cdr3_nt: TGTGCCAGCAGTTACGTTTCAGGGGCCGTGGGGCCCCAGCATTTT

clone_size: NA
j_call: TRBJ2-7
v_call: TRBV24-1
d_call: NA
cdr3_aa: CATSDSSSYEQYF
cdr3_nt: TGTGCCACCAGTGATAGTAGCTCCTACGAGCAGTACTTC

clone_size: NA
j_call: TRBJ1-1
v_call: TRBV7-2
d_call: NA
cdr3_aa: CASSITRNTEAFF
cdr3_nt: TGTGCCAGCAGCATTACACGGAACACTGAAGCTTTCTTT

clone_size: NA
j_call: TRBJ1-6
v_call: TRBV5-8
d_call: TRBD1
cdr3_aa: CASSPGQGRNSPLHF
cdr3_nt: TGTGCCAGCAGCCCCGGACAGGGGAGGAATTCACCCCTCCACTTT

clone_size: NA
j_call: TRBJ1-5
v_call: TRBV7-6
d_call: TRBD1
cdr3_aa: CASSLYSRGQGRRSNQPQHF
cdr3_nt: TGTGCCAGCAGCTTATATTCGAGGGGACAGGGAAGGAGAAGCAATCAGCCCCAGCATTTT

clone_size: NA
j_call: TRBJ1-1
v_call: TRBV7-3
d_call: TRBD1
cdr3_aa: CASSQTGGYTEAFF
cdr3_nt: TGTGCCAGCAGCCAAACAGGGGGGTACACTGAAGCTTTCTTT

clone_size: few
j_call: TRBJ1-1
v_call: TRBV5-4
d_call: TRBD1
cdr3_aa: CASSLPGQAGPQAFF
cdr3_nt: TGTGCCAGCAGCCTTCCGGGACAGGCGGGCCCCCAAGCTTTCTTT

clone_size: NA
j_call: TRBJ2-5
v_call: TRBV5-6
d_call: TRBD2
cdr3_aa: CASSIPGTSGTAPQYF
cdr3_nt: TGTGCCAGCAGCATACCCGGGACTAGCGGTACAGCCCCCCAGTACTTC

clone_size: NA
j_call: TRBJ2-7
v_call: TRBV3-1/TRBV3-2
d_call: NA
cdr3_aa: CASSLGTRREQYF
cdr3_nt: TGTGCCAGCAGCCTGGGGACAAGGCGGGAGCAGTACTTC

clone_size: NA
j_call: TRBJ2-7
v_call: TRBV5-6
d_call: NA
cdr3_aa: CASSLGGDEQYF
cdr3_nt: TGTGCCAGCAGCTTGGGCGGTGACGAGCAGTACTTC

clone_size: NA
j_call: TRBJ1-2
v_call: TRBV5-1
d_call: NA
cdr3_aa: CASSLTGLYGYTF
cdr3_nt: TGCGCCAGCAGCTTGACAGGGCTCTATGGCTACACCTTC

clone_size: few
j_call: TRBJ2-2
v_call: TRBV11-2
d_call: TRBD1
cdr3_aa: CASSLQGVDTGELFF
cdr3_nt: TGTGCCAGCAGCTTGCAGGGGGTGGACACCGGGGAGCTGTTTTTT

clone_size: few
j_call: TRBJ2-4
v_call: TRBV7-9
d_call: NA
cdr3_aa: CASSFESGGKNIQYF
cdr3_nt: TGTGCCAGCAGCTTTGAGTCAGGGGGGAAAAACATTCAGTACTTC

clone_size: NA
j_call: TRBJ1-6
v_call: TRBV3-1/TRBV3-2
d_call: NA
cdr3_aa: CASSQGQGGSPLHF
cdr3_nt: TGTGCCAGCAGCCAAGGGCAGGGCGGATCACCCCTCCACTTT

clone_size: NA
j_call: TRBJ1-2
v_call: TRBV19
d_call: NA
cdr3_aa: CASSGGSFYGYTF
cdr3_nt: TGTGCCAGTAGCGGCGGCAGCTTCTATGGCTACACCTTC

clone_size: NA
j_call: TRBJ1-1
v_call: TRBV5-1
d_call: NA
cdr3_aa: CASSLVGVNTEAFF
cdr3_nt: TGCGCCAGCAGCTTGGTTGGAGTGAACACTGAAGCTTTCTTT

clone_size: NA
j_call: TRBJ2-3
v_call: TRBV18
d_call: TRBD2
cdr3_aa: CASSPAGAGGTFADTQYF
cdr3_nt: TGTGCCAGCTCACCAGCGGGAGCGGGGGGTACCTTCGCAGATACGCAGTATTTT

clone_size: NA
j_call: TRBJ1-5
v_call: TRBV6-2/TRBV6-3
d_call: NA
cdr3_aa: CASSYGGGGREHF
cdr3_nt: TGTGCCAGCAGTTACGGAGGCGGGGGCAGGGAGCATTTT

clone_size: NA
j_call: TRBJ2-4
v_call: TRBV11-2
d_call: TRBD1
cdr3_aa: CASSGLRQGVLKNIQYF
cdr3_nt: TGTGCCAGCAGCGGGTTGCGTCAGGGGGTCCTCAAAAACATTCAGTACTTC

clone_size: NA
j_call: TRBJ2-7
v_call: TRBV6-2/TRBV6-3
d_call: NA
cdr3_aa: CASSLDTPYEQYF
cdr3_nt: TGTGCCAGCAGTCTGGACACCCCCTACGAGCAGTACTTC

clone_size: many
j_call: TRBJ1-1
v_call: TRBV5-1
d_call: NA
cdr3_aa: CASSLTGTPNTEAFF
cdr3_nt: TGCGCCAGCAGCTTGACCGGGACACCGAACACTGAAGCTTTCTTT

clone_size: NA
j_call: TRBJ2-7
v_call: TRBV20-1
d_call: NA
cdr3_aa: CSARENSGQYF
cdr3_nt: TGCAGTGCTAGAGAAAACAGCGGGCAGTACTTC

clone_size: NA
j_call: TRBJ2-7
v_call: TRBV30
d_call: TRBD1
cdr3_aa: CAWTTGGALSYEQYF
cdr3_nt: TGTGCCTGGACTACAGGGGGTGCTCTTTCCTACGAGCAGTACTTC

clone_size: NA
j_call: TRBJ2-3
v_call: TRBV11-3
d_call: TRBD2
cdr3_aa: CASSLGGEGTDTQYF
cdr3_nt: TGTGCCAGCAGCCTCGGGGGGGAAGGCACAGATACGCAGTATTTT

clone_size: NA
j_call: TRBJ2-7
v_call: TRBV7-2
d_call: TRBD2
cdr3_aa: CASSLEAVSGGAYEQYF
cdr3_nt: TGTGCCAGCAGCTTAGAAGCCGTCAGCGGGGGGGCGTACGAGCAGTACTTC

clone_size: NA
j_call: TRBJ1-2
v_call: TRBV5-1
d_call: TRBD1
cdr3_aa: CASSYGQGGYGYTF
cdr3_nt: TGCGCCAGCAGCTATGGACAGGGGGGCTATGGCTACACCTTC

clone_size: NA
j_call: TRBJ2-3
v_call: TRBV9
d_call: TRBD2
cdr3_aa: CASSVGGTTNTQYF
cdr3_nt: TGTGCCAGCAGCGTCGGCGGGACTACCAATACGCAGTATTTT

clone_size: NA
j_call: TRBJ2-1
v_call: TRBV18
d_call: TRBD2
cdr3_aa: CASSPPVAGAKQFF
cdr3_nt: TGTGCCAGCTCACCACCCGTAGCGGGGGCGAAGCAGTTCTTC

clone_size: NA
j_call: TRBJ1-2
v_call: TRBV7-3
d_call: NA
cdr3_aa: CASSLTGGGYGYTF
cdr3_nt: TGTGCCAGCAGCTTAACTGGGGGAGGCTATGGCTACACCTTC

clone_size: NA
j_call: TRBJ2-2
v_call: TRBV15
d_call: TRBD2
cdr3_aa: CATSRDRSSGGAGELFF
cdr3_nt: TGTGCCACCAGCAGAGATCGTAGTAGCGGGGGGGCCGGGGAGCTGTTTTTT

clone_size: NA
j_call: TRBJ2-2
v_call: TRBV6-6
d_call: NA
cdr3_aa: CASSYSGTRFEELFF
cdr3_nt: TGTGCCAGCAGTTACTCCGGGACACGGTTTGAGGAGCTGTTTTTT

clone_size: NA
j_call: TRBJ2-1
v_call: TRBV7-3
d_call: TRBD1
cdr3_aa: CASSLTGTGYNEQFF
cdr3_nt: TGTGCCAGCAGCCTGACCGGGACAGGCTACAATGAGCAGTTCTTC